These 17 T cell receptor beta chains originate from one sample sequenced in a study of human T cells and chemical hapten exposure. Time point denoted: patch test 1, 2 weeks after DPC sensitization. Sample treatment: therapeutic diphenylcyclopropenone sensitization with weekly scalp DPC. TCRdb called the RACE reads again in MiXCR, with one record for every CDR3 protein. The sample holds some 87,000 distinct CDR3 sequences, about a tenth seen once. Specimen: whole blood, collected in connection with sensitization to the hapten diphenylcyclopropenone (DPC). The receptors come from a woman aged 45-60 years with alopecia areata. Some clones in this sample may be carry-over from other donors' samples.

The V gene is TRBV29-1, the J gene TRBJ2-3; a weak D match, TRBD1 (7 bases). CDR1 and CDR2 (germline): SQVTM, ANQGSEA. CDR3 size: 14 residues. Trimming cost V 7 bases and J 5 bases, with 19 bases left between them. The CDR3 protein is CSALTGTWRDTQYF. CDR3 sequence (DNA): TGCAGCGCCCTGACAGGGACTTGGAGAGATACGCAGTATTTT.

The gene calls are TRBV29-1 and TRBJ2-4; D might be TRBD1 (6 bases). This CDR3 has 11 amino acids. In germline, CDR1 is SQVTM, CDR2 ANQGSEA. V was trimmed by 4 bases and J by 9 bases, leaving 10 bases between them. The CDR3, as DNA: TGCAGCGTTGGCAGGGGCGGCATTCAGTACTTC. Translated, it gives CSVGRGGIQYF.

This clonotype came up a few times. This chain uses TRBV20-1 with TRBJ2-5; TRBD2 might be the D (7 bases). CDR1 DFQATT and CDR2 SNEGSKA come from the germline V gene (reference sequence). The CDR3 runs 13 residues. Trimming cost V 5 bases and J 0 bases, with 10 bases left between them. The CDR3 region has the DNA TGCAGTGCTCAGGGGACTAACCAAGAGACCCAGTACTTC. This sequence encodes CSAQGTNQETQYF.

This clonotype showed up just a few times. CDR3 sequence (DNA): TGTGCCAGCAGCTCCCGGGGGACTGGTGAAGCTTTCTTT. It is translated as CASSSRGTGEAFF. The chain has TRBV7-9 and TRBJ1-1, with a weak D call TRBD1 (5 bases). V lost 4 bases to trimming and J lost 7 bases, with 13 bases between them. The CDR3 is 13 amino acids. Germline V gene data show CDR1 as SEHNR and CDR2 as FQNEAQ (reference sequence).

The chain links TRBV2 to TRBJ1-5; 9 bases are a match to TRBD1. CDR1 and CDR2 from the germline V gene are SNHLY and FYNNEI. The length of the CDR3 is 15 residues. Trimming removed 2 bases from V and 3 bases from J; junction bases left unmatched: 2. DNA of the CDR3: TGTGCCAGCAGTGAATGGACAGGGGACAATCAGCCCCAGCATTTT. This gives the protein CASSEWTGDNQPQHF.

J is TRBJ2-5 and V is TRBV11-2, with 8 bases aligning to TRBD1. CDR3 length equals 15 residues. Germline V gene sequence: CDR1 SGHAT, CDR2 FQNNGV. After removal of 5 bases from V and 4 bases from J, the junction contained 9 bases not matched to a gene. The CDR3 DNA is TGTGCCAGCAGCGCCCGGACAGGGTTGGGAGAGACCCAGTACTTC. Residues: CASSARTGLGETQYF.

This sequence joins TRBV29-1 and TRBJ2-5; TRBD1 is a possible D gene (5 bases). The CDR3 contains 15 residues. The germline CDR1 and CDR2 sequences are SQVTM and ANQGSEA. The V and J ends lost 3 bases and 5 bases respectively, with 19 bases between them. DNA of the CDR3: TGCAGCGTTGACTCGACCAACAGGCGCACTGAGACCCAGTACTTC. Translated, it gives CSVDSTNRRTETQYF.

This clonotype has a count of ten or more. This chain joins TRBV7-9 and TRBJ1-2; 7 bases agree with TRBD1. CDR1 is SEHNR, CDR2 FQNEAQ, per germline (reference sequence). The V segment lost 0 bases and the J segment 6 bases; nucleotides outside the gene matches: 4. The CDR3 length is 14 residues. CDR3 residues: CASSLAQGLNGYTF. CDR3 sequence (DNA): TGTGCCAGCAGCTTAGCACAGGGGCTAAATGGCTACACCTTC.

This sequence joins TRBV20-1 and TRBJ2-7; either TRBD1 or TRBD2 may supply D (8 bases each). This CDR3 has 15 amino acids. Trimming cost V 5 bases and J 0 bases, with 17 bases left between them. From germline, CDR1 is DFQATT and CDR2 SNEGSKA (reference sequence). This CDR3 reads CSAPGGGQASYEQYF. The CDR3 DNA is TGCAGTGCTCCCGGGGGGGGACAGGCCTCCTACGAGCAGTACTTC.

In this sample, this clonotype turned up many times. This chain uses TRBV5-1 with TRBJ2-7; the match to TRBD2 covers 9 bases. With 2 bases clipped from V and 2 bases from J, the junction kept 8 bases outside the gene matches. Looked up from germline, CDR1 is SGHRS and CDR2 is YFSETQ. CDR3 length: 16 amino acids. For the CDR3, the DNA is TGCGCCAGCAGCTTAAGGGCTGGCGGGGGGGCCTACGAGCAGTACTTC. Translating gives CASSLRAGGGAYEQYF. Combining the CDR3 with reference TRBV5-1 and TRBJ2-7 gives the whole variable domain KAGVTQTPRYLIKTRGQQVTLSCSPISGHRSVSWYQQTPGQGLQFLFEYFSETQRNKGNFPGRFSGRQFSNSRSEMNVSTLELGDSALYLCASSLRAGGGAYEQYFGPGTRLTVT.

The chain carries TRBV5-1 and TRBJ2-7; D is possibly TRBD1 (5 bases). From germline, CDR1 is SGHRS and CDR2 YFSETQ. The CDR3 sequence is 14 residues long. V shed 0 bases and J shed 1 base, with 8 bases lying between them. The CDR3 DNA reads TGCGCCAGCAGCTTGGGGCAGGGTTCCTACGAGCAGTACTTC. Protein product: CASSLGQGSYEQYF.

This chain uses TRBV6-5 with TRBJ2-2; perhaps TRBD1 as D (6 bases). Germline V gives CDR1 MNHEY, CDR2 SVGAGI. The CDR3 spans 17 residues. Trimming shortened V by 6 bases and J by 5 bases, and 22 bases separated the two germline ends. This CDR3 reads CASSLFQGIQGTGELFF. DNA of the CDR3: TGTGCCAGCAGCCTTTTTCAGGGGATTCAGGGGACCGGGGAGCTGTTTTTT.

This clonotype appeared a few times. The rearrangement joins TRBV10-3 to TRBJ2-3; D remains ambiguous. The V and J ends lost 0 bases and 2 bases respectively, with 12 bases between them. From germline, CDR1 is ENHRY and CDR2 SYGVKD. The CDR3 is 16 amino acids. The CDR3 bases are TGTGCCATCAGTGAGTCGAAAGCCACGTTCACAGATACGCAGTATTTT. It is translated as CAISESKATFTDTQYF.

This clonotype was picked up a small number of times. The chain employs TRBV30 and TRBJ1-5; the D gene is possibly TRBD1 (5 bases). V was trimmed by 3 bases and J by 0 bases, leaving 9 bases between them. The CDR3 runs to 14 residues. CDR1 is GTSNPN, CDR2 SVGIG, per germline (reference sequence). The CDR3: CAWRGTVSNQPQHF. CDR3 bases: TGTGCCTGGAGGGGGACGGTTAGCAATCAGCCCCAGCATTTT.

This clonotype was counted at least ten times. Here the CDR3 reads CASGLGGNSNQPQHF. The CDR3 DNA reads as TGTGCTAGTGGTTTGGGGGGAAATAGCAATCAGCCCCAGCATTTT. The chain links TRBV12-5 to TRBJ1-5; the D is unclear. Germline V CDR1 and CDR2: LGHNT, FRNRAP. Deletions cut 1 base from V and 0 bases from J, with 7 bases between. The CDR3 sequence is 15 residues long.

This clonotype was recorded at least ten times. V is TRBV7-6 and J is TRBJ2-3; the D gene is possibly TRBD2 (5 bases). V lost 3 bases and J lost 0, with 16 bases in between. CDR1 is SGHVS, CDR2 FNYEAQ, per germline. The CDR3 covers 17 residues. CDR3 bases: TGTGCCAGCAGCTTGGGGTCACGAGCGGTTAGCACAGATACGCAGTATTTT. Encoded protein: CASSLGSRAVSTDTQYF.

Here the CDR3 reads CASSLSRGARGPQHF. In DNA, the CDR3 is TGTGCCAGCAGTTTGAGCAGGGGGGCTCGTGGGCCCCAGCATTTT. The chain couples TRBV12-3 or TRBV12-4 to TRBJ1-5; 7 bases line up with TRBD1. V shed 3 bases and J 9 bases; nucleotides not matched to a gene: 11. The CDR3 length is 15 residues.